This T cell receptor (beta chain) is drawn from a study of T cells in Graves' hyperthyroidism and ophthalmopathy. Study-level background: Upon initial diagnosis and before any treatment, peripheral blood was collected.

RNA transcripts were the template for amplifying TCR beta CDR3 regions. The primer set for the first-round RT-PCR of the TCR CDR3 was HTBI. MiXCR, applied by TCRdb to the multiplex PCR reads, yields one record per CDR3 protein. The data contain over 300,000 distinct CDR3 sequences, over 11% of them singletons. Patients counted as stable if ophthalmopathy did not develop within 18 months. Hyperthyroidism in the patients, aged 18 to 65, was newly diagnosed and under 2 months in duration. The authors obtained PBMCs from more than 9.5 ml of fresh peripheral blood. The sequenced sample consisted of blood. This receptor was taken from a woman between 55 and 75 years old with Graves' hyperthyroidism.

The CDR3 sequence: CASSVGPLGEQYF. The CDR3 region has the DNA TGTGCCAGCAGCGTAGGCCCTCTGGGCGAGCAGTACTTC. The chain carries TRBV9 and TRBJ2-7; D remains ambiguous. The CDR3 has 13 residues. Germline V gene sequence: CDR1 SGDLS, CDR2 YYNGEE. The V gene lost 0 bases and the J gene lost 6 bases, with 10 bases spanning the gap.